Following are 32 T cell receptor beta chains from one sample sequenced in a study of cytomegalovirus exposure and HLA in healthy donors. The data were produced by immunoSEQ multiplex PCR, yet TCRdb's version contains in-frame clones alone and is incomplete. This table has under 250,000 clones, more than 75% appearing once. The sequenced material came from PBMCs. These receptor sequences come from a young man in good health and CMV-seronegative.

The V gene is TRBV2, the J gene TRBJ2-7, with 9 bases matching TRBD1. J lost 2 bases, V lost 10 bases, and 12 bases had no gene match. The V gene's germline CDR1 is SNHLY and CDR2 FYNNEI. CDR3 length equals 15 residues. The DNA for the CDR3 is TGTGCCACCACGTCCCGGGACAGGGATCCCTACGAGCAGTACTTC. It is translated as CATTSRDRDPYEQYF.

This chain connects TRBV5-1 to TRBJ2-7, with 11 nucleotides matching TRBD2. After removal of 2 bases from V and 2 bases from J, the junction contained 9 bases not matched to a gene. This CDR3 has 17 residues. Germline CDR1 SGHRS, CDR2 YFSETQ. CDR3 in amino acids: CASSFSGLAESPYEQYF. The CDR3 DNA is TGCGCCAGCAGCTTCTCGGGACTAGCGGAATCTCCCTACGAGCAGTACTTC.

The chain recombines TRBV7-5 with TRBJ2-7; the table assigns TRBD1, which was not confirmed against the DNA. TRBV7-5 is shown as a pseudogene. The length of the CDR3 is 14 residues. CDR3 bases: TGTGCCAGAAGCTTAGAGACAGGGTGGTACGAGCAGTACTTC. It yields the protein CARSLETGWYEQYF.

The J gene is TRBJ2-7, the V gene TRBV18; possible D gene TRBD1, 5 bases. V was trimmed by 1 base and J by 2 bases, leaving 9 bases between them. From germline, CDR1 is KGHSH and CDR2 LQKENI. The CDR3 covers 14 residues. DNA for the CDR3: TGTGCCAGCTCACCACTCGCAGGGACCTACGAGCAGTACTTC. This sequence encodes CASSPLAGTYEQYF.

V usage is TRBV5-6 and J usage is TRBJ2-7; TRBD1 agrees at 9 bases. The germline CDR1 and CDR2 sequences are SGHDT and YYEEEE. The ends lost 0 bases at V and 3 bases at J; junction bases unmatched: 13. This CDR3 contains 18 residues. CDR3 bases: TGTGCCAGCAGCTTGGCTGAGTTCATCGGGACAGGGCTCTACGAGCAGTACTTC. Amino acids: CASSLAEFIGTGLYEQYF.

This clone was observed a handful of times. The chain employs TRBV2 and TRBJ1-1; TRBD1 matches 7 bases. The V segment lost 5 bases and the J segment 3 bases; nucleotides outside the gene matches: 6. The CDR3 loop spans 14 amino acids. Germline V gene lookup returns CDR1 SNHLY and CDR2 FYNNEI. Written as DNA, the CDR3 is TGTGCCAGCAGTTACAGGGGAAGCGACACTGAAGCTTTCTTT. Encoded protein: CASSYRGSDTEAFF. The entire variable domain, with the rest obtained from reference TRBV2 and TRBJ1-1, is as follows: EPEVTQTPSHQVTQMGQEVILRCVPISNHLYFYWYRQILGQKVEFLVSFYNNEISEKSEIFDDQFSVERPDGSNFTLKIRSTKLEDSAMYFCASSYRGSDTEAFFGQGTRLTVV.

The chain carries TRBV5-1 and TRBJ2-4, with D possibly being TRBD2 (6 bases). Per the germline V gene, CDR1 is SGHRS and CDR2 is YFSETQ. This CDR3 has 13 amino acids. V lost 2 bases to trimming and J lost 8 bases, with 11 bases between them. This CDR3 is CASSFRETDIQYF. CDR3 sequence (DNA): TGCGCCAGCAGCTTCCGGGAGACGGACATTCAGTACTTC.

The count of this clone is one. The chain joins TRBV7-9 to TRBJ2-5; 9 bases agree with TRBD1. In germline, CDR1 is SEHNR, CDR2 FQNEAQ (reference sequence). Trimming took 5 bases from V and 5 from J; bases not matched to a gene: 12. The length of the CDR3 is 16 residues. The CDR3 nucleotides read TGTGCCAGCAGCGTAAATCCGGGACAGGGTCGTGAGACCCAGTACTTC. Translating gives CASSVNPGQGRETQYF.

The chain has TRBV9 and TRBJ2-1; D not resolved. The V and J ends lost 0 bases and 1 base respectively, with 8 bases between them. Germline CDR1 SGDLS, CDR2 YYNGEE. The length of the CDR3 is 15 residues. DNA of the CDR3: TGTGCCAGCAGCGTAGCTGCTAGTTCCTACAATGAGCAGTTCTTC. Protein: CASSVAASSYNEQFF.

The V gene is TRBV5-1, the J gene TRBJ2-3, with 14 positions matching TRBD2. Trimming took 5 bases from V and 2 from J; bases not matched to a gene: 4. CDR3 length equals 16 residues. CDR1 is SGHRS and CDR2 is YFSETQ in the germline V gene. The CDR3 nucleotides read TGCGCCAGCAGTCCGACTAGCGGGGGGGTCACAGATACGCAGTATTTT. Residues: CASSPTSGGVTDTQYF.

The chain couples TRBV4-2 to TRBJ1-4; D is ambiguous. CDR3 length: 15 residues. V shed 0 bases and J shed 2 bases, with 7 bases lying between them. CDR1 and CDR2 (germline): LGHNA, YNFKEQ. The CDR3 DNA follows: TGTGCCAGCAGCCAAGATCAGGCGACTAATGAAAAACTGTTTTTT. Residues: CASSQDQATNEKLFF.

The chain links TRBV28 to TRBJ2-1; 10 bases match TRBD1. Germline V lookup: CDR1 MDHEN, CDR2 SYDVKM. This CDR3 has 18 amino acids. The ends lost 7 bases at V and 5 bases at J; junction bases unmatched: 17. CDR3 DNA sequence: TGTGCCAGCATCTCCCCCGACCGGGACAGGGGTGAGGACAATGAGCAGTTCTTC. Its translation: CASISPDRDRGEDNEQFF. Based on the CDR3 plus reference TRBV28 and TRBJ2-1, the full variable domain is DVKVTQSSRYLVKRTGEKVFLECVQDMDHENMFWYRQDPGLGLRLIYFSYDVKMKEKGDIPEGYSVSREKKERFSLILESASTNQTSMYLCASISPDRDRGEDNEQFFGPGTRLTVL.

A few counts support this clone. This sequence joins TRBV25-1 and TRBJ1-3; weak D call: TRBD1 (5 bases). Germline lookup yields CDR1 MGHDK and CDR2 SYGVNS. CDR3 size: 16 residues. V was trimmed by 0 bases and J by 6 bases, leaving 15 bases between them. CDR3 nucleotides: TGTGCCAGCAGTGAATATCGGTGGGACTCCCCAAACACCATATATTTT. It yields the protein CASSEYRWDSPNTIYF.

The chain recombines TRBV27 with TRBJ2-3, with 7 bases matching TRBD1. Germline values: CDR1 MNHEY, CDR2 SMNVEV (reference sequence). V lost 6 bases, J lost 3 bases, and 3 bases stayed unmatched. The CDR3 consists of 13 residues. CDR3 in DNA: TGTGCCAGCAGATACAGGGGAACAGATACGCAGTATTTT. This translates into CASRYRGTDTQYF.

The chain employs TRBV5-1 and TRBJ2-6, with 7 positions matching TRBD1. This CDR3 contains 15 residues. V lost 5 bases and J lost 2; bases outside the gene matches: 4. Germline lookup yields CDR1 SGHRS and CDR2 YFSETQ. The CDR3, as DNA: TGCGCCAGCAGTTCCGACAGGGCTGGGGCCAACGTCCTGACTTTC. It encodes CASSSDRAGANVLTF.

The DNA of the CDR3 is TGTGCCAGCTCTCGTGACGGGAGCACTGAAGCTTTCTTT. Its translation is CASSRDGSTEAFF. The chain joins TRBV18 to TRBJ1-1, with D unresolved. The CDR3 spans 13 residues. From germline, CDR1 is KGHSH and CDR2 LQKENI. With 6 bases removed from V and 4 bases from J, the gap between germline ends came to 12 bases. The whole variable domain, remainder taken from reference TRBV18 and TRBJ1-1, is NAGVMQNPRHLVRRRGQEARLRCSPMKGHSHVYWYRQLPEEGLKFMVYLQKENIIDESGMPKERFSAEFPKEGPSILRIQQVVRGDSAAYFCASSRDGSTEAFFGQGTRLTVV.

This clone was seen a single time. This chain connects TRBV28 to TRBJ2-3, with 7 bases aligning to TRBD2. J gave up 2 bases and V 3 bases, and 5 bases lay outside the gene matches. Germline V gives CDR1 MDHEN, CDR2 SYDVKM. This CDR3 is built from 15 residues. As DNA, the CDR3 is TGTGCCAGCAGTTTGGGAAGCGGGAACACAGATACGCAGTATTTT. Protein product: CASSLGSGNTDTQYF.

The V call is TRBV7-9, the J call TRBJ2-1, with 7 bases aligning to TRBD2. The CDR3 has 15 residues. CDR1 SEHNR and CDR2 FQNEAQ come from the germline V gene (reference sequence). The V gene end was trimmed by 5 bases and the J gene end by 2 bases; junction bases not matched to a gene: 6. Here the CDR3 reads CASSPRGDAYNEQFF. In nucleotides, the CDR3 is TGTGCCAGCAGCCCCCGGGGGGACGCCTACAATGAGCAGTTCTTC.

This rearrangement joins TRBV28 to TRBJ2-5; TRBD2 agrees at 7 bases. The CDR3 consists of 16 residues. V shed 1 base, J shed 4 bases, and the junction held 9 bases outside the gene matches. Germline loops: CDR1 MDHEN, CDR2 SYDVKM. The CDR3: CASSLSGEGWGETQYF. CDR3 in DNA: TGTGCCAGCAGTTTATCGGGGGAGGGGTGGGGAGAGACCCAGTACTTC.

This chain connects TRBV27 to TRBJ2-7; D not certain. Trimming cost V 6 bases and J 2 bases, with 14 bases left between them. This CDR3 spans 14 amino acids. CDR1 MNHEY and CDR2 SMNVEV come from the germline V gene (reference sequence). The CDR3 loop is CASSPTAEPYEQYF. The CDR3 region has the DNA TGTGCCAGCAGCCCCACGGCGGAGCCCTACGAGCAGTACTTC.

The chain joins TRBV5-6 to TRBJ2-7; 7 bases map to TRBD2. V dropped 0 bases and J dropped 3; count of bases not matched to a gene: 9. Germline V gene lookup returns CDR1 SGHDT and CDR2 YYEEEE. The CDR3 extends over 16 amino acids. In DNA form, the CDR3 reads TGTGCCAGCAGCTTGGGGTCTAGGGCGGGAGACTACGAGCAGTACTTC. This sequence encodes CASSLGSRAGDYEQYF. Full variable domain (outside the CDR3, taken from reference TRBV5-6 and TRBJ2-7): DAGVTQSPTHLIKTRGQQVTLRCSPKSGHDTVSWYQQALGQGPQFIFQYYEEEERQRGNFPDRFSGHQFPNYSSELNVNALLLGDSALYLCASSLGSRAGDYEQYFGPGTRLTVT.

V gene TRBV9 combines with J gene TRBJ2-1; D is ambiguous. Germline assignment: CDR1 SGDLS and CDR2 YYNGEE. The CDR3 covers 13 residues. The ends were cut back, 2 bases at V and 5 bases at J, with 8 bases in the middle. The CDR3 bases are TGTGCCAGCAGCGTGGGCTATCACAATGAGCAGTTCTTC. This translates into CASSVGYHNEQFF.

The CDR3 nucleotides are TGTGCCTGGATAGGGGGGGACCTGGGGTTCTTC. Its translation is CAWIGGDLGFF. The chain recombines TRBV30 with TRBJ2-1; TRBD2 might be the D (7 bases). The CDR3 is 11 residues long. Trimming took off 4 bases at V and 15 bases at J, with 16 bases between the two ends. Germline V gene sequence: CDR1 GTSNPN, CDR2 SVGIG (reference sequence).

This rearrangement joins TRBV18 to TRBJ2-7; D not resolved. The V gene lost 1 base and the J gene lost 1 base, with 8 bases spanning the gap. The V gene's germline CDR1 is KGHSH and CDR2 LQKENI. CDR3 length equals 14 residues. The CDR3 spells CASSPLDISYEQYF. The CDR3 DNA reads as TGTGCCAGCTCACCACTTGACATTTCCTACGAGCAGTACTTC. The variable domain in full, with the rest retrieved from reference TRBV18 and TRBJ2-7, is NAGVMQNPRHLVRRRGQEARLRCSPMKGHSHVYWYRQLPEEGLKFMVYLQKENIIDESGMPKERFSAEFPKEGPSILRIQQVVRGDSAAYFCASSPLDISYEQYFGPGTRLTVT.

V gene TRBV5-6 combines with J gene TRBJ2-3; 9 bases align to TRBD1. This CDR3 is built from 15 residues. The V segment lost 4 bases and the J segment 2 bases; nucleotides outside the gene matches: 5. Germline V gives CDR1 SGHDT, CDR2 YYEEEE. CDR3 bases: TGTGCCAGCAGCCCGACAGGGGGTTTCACAGATACGCAGTATTTT. This translates into CASSPTGGFTDTQYF.

The rearrangement joins TRBV11-1 to TRBJ2-7, with 9 bases identical to TRBD1. This CDR3 comprises 13 residues. In germline, CDR1 is SGHAT, CDR2 FQDESV (reference sequence). The ends lost 9 bases at V and 4 bases at J; junction bases unmatched: 7. The chain's CDR3 is CASSRDRAYEQYF. CDR3 DNA sequence: TGTGCCAGTTCCCGGGACAGGGCTTACGAGCAGTACTTC.

This chain uses TRBV25-1 with TRBJ2-1; D is perhaps TRBD2 (5 bases). Trimming removed 0 bases at V and 7 bases at J, with 13 bases between. Germline V gene sequence: CDR1 MGHDK, CDR2 SYGVNS. The CDR3 contains 15 residues. CDR3 in amino acids: CASSEYNGIMNEQFF. The CDR3 DNA follows: TGTGCCAGCAGTGAATATAACGGGATTATGAATGAGCAGTTCTTC.

The rearrangement joins TRBV28 to TRBJ1-2, with TRBD1 identical over 7 bases. Germline lookup yields CDR1 MDHEN and CDR2 SYDVKM. The length of the CDR3 is 13 residues. Trimming took 5 bases from V and 5 from J; bases not matched to a gene: 5. CDR3 residues: CASSRPGGYGYTF. CDR3 nucleotide sequence: TGTGCCAGCAGTCGTCCAGGGGGGTATGGCTACACCTTC.

This sequence joins TRBV6-4 and TRBJ2-2; 11 nucleotides agree with TRBD2. CDR3 length equals 15 residues. Germline trimming cut 4 bases from V and 6 bases from J; bases unmatched to any gene: 4. CDR1 and CDR2 (germline): MRHNA, SNTAGT. The DNA of the CDR3 is TGTGCCAGCAGTGCAACTAGCGGGAGTTCCGGGGAGCTGTTTTTT. It codes for CASSATSGSSGELFF.

This chain uses TRBV7-2 with TRBJ2-3; TRBD2 matches 12 bases. The CDR3 sequence is 18 residues long. The trim removed 2 bases at V and 2 bases at J, leaving 8 bases unmatched. Looked up from germline, CDR1 is SGHTA and CDR2 is FQGNSA. CDR3 DNA: TGTGCCAGCAGCTTAAGAAGACTAGCGGGGGCGATCACAGATACGCAGTATTTT. It codes for CASSLRRLAGAITDTQYF.

Turning to this clone: Other DNA sequences from this sample encode an identical CDR3 as well. V is TRBV18 and J is TRBJ2-2; TRBD1 matches at 11 bases. The CDR3 totals 15 residues. The germline CDR1 and CDR2 sequences are KGHSH and LQKENI. J gave up 3 bases and V 4 bases, and 1 base lay outside the gene matches. DNA for the CDR3: TGTGCCAGCTCACTGGGACAGGGGGACACCGGGGAGCTGTTTTTT. Its protein is CASSLGQGDTGELFF.

In this sample, this clone turned up once. The gene calls are TRBV6-1 and TRBJ1-6; maybe TRBD1 (5 bases). V lost 3 bases and J lost 2, with 8 bases in between. The CDR3 totals 15 residues. Germline V gene lookup returns CDR1 MNHNS and CDR2 SASEGT. CDR3 DNA: TGTGCCAGCAGTGAGCTGGACACCTATAATTCACCCCTCCACTTT. It specifies CASSELDTYNSPLHF.